The 25 T cell receptor beta chains in this list originate from one sample, sequenced in a study of CD8 T cells in Susac syndrome. With random hexamers, about 0.45 to 1 ug RNA was reverse transcribed. TCRdb used MiXCR to reprocess the immunoSEQ multiplex PCR reads, holding one entry per CDR3 protein. Among about 210,000 distinct CDR3 sequences listed, around 95% were seen once. Sequencing was performed on CD4+ T cells from PBMCs. The receptor set was obtained from a human donor with multiple sclerosis.

The CDR3 here is CASSQDLEAGRRTLHF. The CDR3 DNA sequence: TGTGCCAGCAGCCAAGATCTTGAGGCAGGACGGAGGACCCTCCACTTT. The rearrangement links TRBV14 to TRBJ1-6; D not certain. V dropped 0 bases and J dropped 14 bases, with 20 bases sitting between them. In germline, CDR1 is SGHDN, CDR2 FVKESK. The CDR3 contains 16 residues.

This chain uses TRBV4-1 with TRBJ2-2, with 7 bases aligning to TRBD2. CDR1 is MGHRA, CDR2 YSYEKL, per germline. This CDR3 has 17 amino acids. V gave up 0 bases and J gave up 2 bases; unmatched junction bases: 6. Here the CDR3 DNA reads TGCGCCAGCAGCCAAGATCGCGCTAGCGGAAACACCGGGGAGCTGTTTTTT. It translates to CASSQDRASGNTGELFF.

The genes are TRBV5-1 and TRBJ2-3; 11 bases match TRBD2. The length of the CDR3 is 16 residues. V gave up 0 bases and J gave up 1 base; unmatched junction bases: 1. Germline V CDR1 and CDR2: SGHRS, YFSETQ. This CDR3 is CASSLGLAGRTDTQYF. In DNA form, the CDR3 reads TGCGCCAGCAGCTTGGGACTAGCGGGGCGCACAGATACGCAGTATTTT.

The J gene is TRBJ1-2, the V gene TRBV20-1; TRBD1 aligns across 7 bases. The CDR3 length is 15 residues. Germline V gene sequence: CDR1 DFQATT, CDR2 SNEGSKA (reference sequence). V lost 1 base, J lost 0 bases, and 5 bases stayed unmatched. Here the CDR3 reads CSARVRTGSNYGYTF. CDR3 DNA sequence: TGCAGTGCTAGAGTTCGGACAGGCTCTAACTATGGCTACACCTTC.

This clonotype has just one count. One end of the junction fails to match germline, which may point to a read error. The chain uses TRBV5-1 and TRBJ2-4; 14 nucleotides align to TRBD2. This CDR3 has 14 amino acids. The germline V gene encodes CDR1 SGHRS and CDR2 YFSETQ. CDR3 region: CAGSSGTSGGIQYF. DNA for the CDR3: TGCGCCGGCAGCTCGGGGACTAGCGGGGGAATTCAGTACTTC.

The chain joins TRBV20-1 to TRBJ2-1; TRBD2 aligns across 7 bases. The CDR3 contains 13 residues. Germline V gene lookup returns CDR1 DFQATT and CDR2 SNEGSKA (reference sequence). The V segment lost 1 base and the J segment 14 bases; nucleotides outside the gene matches: 11. CDR3 loop: CSARGMAGVLEFF. The DNA for the CDR3 is TGCAGTGCTAGAGGGATGGCGGGAGTCTTGGAGTTCTTC.

This chain links TRBV20-1 with TRBJ2-7; possibly TRBD1 for D (6 bases). CDR3 length equals 14 residues. Trimming cost V 0 bases and J 3 bases, with 12 bases left between them. CDR1 and CDR2 (germline): DFQATT, SNEGSKA (reference sequence). CDR3 in DNA: TGCAGTGCTAGAGATCCGGTCAGGGGCTACGAGCAGTACTTC. This translates into CSARDPVRGYEQYF.

The chain combines TRBV28 with TRBJ2-7; TRBD2 aligns across 9 bases. Trimming took 6 bases from V and 2 from J; bases not matched to a gene: 8. This CDR3 contains 15 residues. The germline V gene has CDR1 MDHEN and CDR2 SYDVKM. The DNA for the CDR3 is TGTGCCAGCAGCCCCCGCAGCGGGAGGACCTACGAGCAGTACTTC. Its translation is CASSPRSGRTYEQYF.

The chain joins TRBV20-1 to TRBJ1-5; 7 nucleotides align to TRBD1. In germline, CDR1 is DFQATT, CDR2 SNEGSKA (reference sequence). The CDR3 totals 14 residues. The ends lost 3 bases at V and 7 bases at J; junction bases unmatched: 9. CDR3: CSASKGALGQPQHF. The CDR3 nucleotides read TGCAGTGCTAGTAAGGGGGCGCTGGGGCAGCCCCAGCATTTT.

J is TRBJ2-1 and V is TRBV20-1, with TRBD2 matching 10 bases. This CDR3 is built from 15 residues. Trimming cost V 6 bases and J 4 bases; bases outside gene matches: 9. From germline, CDR1 is DFQATT and CDR2 SNEGSKA (reference sequence). Here the CDR3 reads CSALASAGGYNEQFF. DNA of the CDR3: TGCAGTGCGTTGGCATCAGCGGGAGGGTACAATGAGCAGTTCTTC.

The rearrangement uses TRBV3-1 and TRBJ2-1; 7 nucleotides align to TRBD2. V trimming: 6 bases; J trimming: 0 bases; junction bases outside the gene matches: 5. This CDR3 contains 15 residues. CDR1 LGHDT and CDR2 YNNKEL come from the germline V gene (reference sequence). Here the CDR3 reads CASRASGVSYNEQFF. In DNA, the CDR3 is TGTGCCAGCAGGGCAAGCGGGGTCTCCTACAATGAGCAGTTCTTC.

This rearrangement joins TRBV9 to TRBJ2-7, with 7 bases matching TRBD1. The V gene's germline CDR1 is SGDLS and CDR2 YYNGEE. The length of the CDR3 is 14 residues. The V and J ends lost 3 bases and 2 bases, in that order; junction bases with no gene match: 5. For the CDR3, the DNA is TGTGCCAGCAGCGCGACGGGACAGCCCTACGAGCAGTACTTC. Translating gives CASSATGQPYEQYF.

In its sample, this clonotype was seen once. V usage is TRBV29-1 and J usage is TRBJ1-1, with D hard to call. V was clipped by 6 bases and J by 4 bases, with 15 bases between them. The CDR3 spans 13 residues. CDR1 and CDR2 from the germline V gene are SQVTM and ANQGSEA. CDR3 nucleotides: TGCAGCGTCGAGGCTGGTCCGGTCACTGAAGCTTTCTTT. Its protein product is CSVEAGPVTEAFF.

V is TRBV3-1 and J is TRBJ2-1; D remains ambiguous. There are 14 residues in the CDR3. In germline, CDR1 is LGHDT, CDR2 YNNKEL (reference sequence). The V end was cut by 0 bases, the J end by 10 bases, with 13 bases between. CDR3 coding DNA: TGTGCCAGCAGCCAAGACCAAACTGCTGGAGAGCAGTTCTTC. Encoded protein: CASSQDQTAGEQFF.

The chain recombines TRBV30 with TRBJ2-7, with D possibly matching TRBD1 (6 bases). The CDR3 loop spans 12 amino acids. CDR1 and CDR2 (germline): GTSNPN, SVGIG (reference sequence). Trimming left V 7 bases short and J 0 bases short, with 10 bases between. The CDR3 sequence: CAFDRSSYEQYF. Written as DNA, the CDR3 is TGTGCCTTCGACAGGAGCTCCTACGAGCAGTACTTC.

The chain employs TRBV2 and TRBJ1-2, with D perhaps matching TRBD1 (5 bases). The germline CDR1 and CDR2 sequences are SNHLY and FYNNEI. This CDR3 contains 13 residues. V was clipped by 4 bases and J by 2 bases, with 8 bases between them. CDR3 sequence reads: CASSVRQNYGYTF. CDR3 DNA: TGTGCCAGCAGTGTTAGACAGAACTATGGCTACACCTTC.

This chain joins TRBV12-3 or TRBV12-4 and TRBJ1-5; 8 bases line up with TRBD1. Germline trimming cut 5 bases from V and 6 bases from J; bases unmatched to any gene: 9. The CDR3 is 15 residues long. CDR3 sequence reads: CASSPYRGASQPQHF. CDR3 in DNA: TGTGCCAGCAGTCCGTACAGGGGGGCATCTCAGCCCCAGCATTTT.

Comments on this clonotype: Because the CDR3 is missing its conserved closing phenylalanine or tryptophan, this is likely a read error. The limits of the CDR3 on the DNA are not certain, so only TCRdb's listed CDR3 is given. The rearrangement uses TRBV20-1 and TRBJ1-1. With termini counted, the CDR3 has 9 amino acids. Looked up from germline, CDR1 is DFQATT and CDR2 is SNEGSKA (reference sequence). The CDR3 protein is CSTNAGPRL.

The chain joins TRBV20-1 to TRBJ1-1; D remains ambiguous. Germline-derived CDR1 and CDR2 are DFQATT and SNEGSKA (reference sequence). Trimming left V 3 bases short and J 0 bases short, with 20 bases between. CDR3 size: 17 residues. The CDR3 DNA follows: TGCAGTGCTAGCCACGCGGGAGAGCTTCTTATGAACACTGAAGCTTTCTTT. It encodes CSASHAGELLMNTEAFF.

This clonotype has a single count. The chain combines TRBV20-1 with TRBJ2-1; 12 nucleotides agree with TRBD2. In germline, CDR1 is DFQATT, CDR2 SNEGSKA (reference sequence). V lost 6 bases to trimming and J lost 8 bases; unmatched junction nucleotides: 11. The CDR3 has 15 residues. The CDR3 here is CSAPSPTSGSDEQFF. CDR3 sequence (DNA): TGCAGTGCCCCCTCTCCGACTAGCGGGAGCGATGAGCAGTTCTTC.

CDR3 nucleotides: TGTGCCAGCAGCTTAACCGGGAGGATCGGCTACGAGCAGTACTTC. This translates into CASSLTGRIGYEQYF. The rearrangement joins TRBV13 to TRBJ2-7; 7 bases agree with TRBD2. Germline V lookup: CDR1 PRHDT, CDR2 FYEKMQ (reference sequence). The CDR3 loop spans 15 amino acids. V shed 2 bases, J shed 3 bases, and the junction held 7 bases outside the gene matches.

The rearrangement links TRBV6-5 to TRBJ2-5; 9 bases match TRBD1. The CDR3 totals 15 residues. CDR1 MNHEY and CDR2 SVGAGI come from the germline V gene. V was pared by 7 bases and J by 5 bases, with 11 bases of the junction left unmatched. This CDR3 is CASTAYRGPGETQYF. CDR3 nucleotide sequence: TGTGCCAGCACCGCATACAGGGGGCCCGGGGAGACCCAGTACTTC.

The chain uses TRBV20-1 and TRBJ2-4, with D maybe TRBD1 (5 bases). The CDR3 contains 12 residues. The germline gives CDR1 DFQATT, CDR2 SNEGSKA (reference sequence). V gave up 5 bases and J gave up 8 bases, with 13 bases separating them. The chain's CDR3 is CSAQGVGDIQYF. Written as DNA, the CDR3 is TGCAGTGCTCAAGGGGTGGGCGACATTCAGTACTTC.

The chain is built from TRBV11-1 and TRBJ2-4, with D possibly TRBD1 on 6 matching bases. Germline lookup yields CDR1 SGHAT and CDR2 FQDESV (reference sequence). The V end lost 4 bases, the J end lost 6 bases, and 13 bases lay between the germline ends. The length of the CDR3 is 14 residues. CDR3 in DNA: TGTGCCAGCAGCTCCCCCTCGGACAGAAACATTCAGTACTTC. It translates to CASSSPSDRNIQYF. Drawing the rest from reference TRBV11-1 and TRBJ2-4, the complete variable domain is EAEVAQSPRYKITEKSQAVAFWCDPISGHATLYWYRQILGQGPELLVQFQDESVVDDSQLPKDRFSAERLKGVDSTLKIQPAELGDSAMYLCASSSPSDRNIQYFGAGTRLSVL.

This clonotype was seen once. The gene calls are TRBV14 and TRBJ1-1; D is unresolved. This CDR3 is 12 amino acids long. Trimming stripped 4 bases from V and 10 bases from J, with 13 bases between. The germline CDR1 and CDR2 sequences are SGHDN and FVKESK. This CDR3 reads CASSLQEGRAFF. CDR3 nucleotides: TGTGCCAGCAGCCTTCAGGAGGGCAGAGCTTTCTTT.